Following are 32 T cell receptor beta chains from one sample sequenced in a study of vaccination effects on CD4 cells after COVID-19. Profiled with immunoSEQ multiplex PCR; TCRdb holds only in-frame clones, not every one. Here the sample spans 45,000 to 50,000 clones, 60% to 85% being singletons. Culturing for more than 9 days preceded CD4+ T cell isolation. These TCRs' antigens remain unknown. The sequencing used CD4+ T cells from PBMCs cultured without peptide, collected before COVID-19 vaccination. These receptors all come from a human donor who had a prior SARS-CoV-2 infection.

This clone was detected only a few times. The V gene is TRBV4-1, the J gene TRBJ2-5, with D hard to call. The CDR3 is 13 residues long. V was trimmed by 1 base and J by 2 bases, leaving 5 bases between them. Germline CDR1 and CDR2: MGHRA and YSYEKL. CDR3 amino acids: CASSQVVQETQYF. CDR3 coding DNA: TGCGCCAGCAGCCAAGTAGTGCAAGAGACCCAGTACTTC.

The V gene is TRBV7-3, the J gene TRBJ2-1; 7 bases line up with TRBD2. Germline V lookup: CDR1 SGHTA, CDR2 FQGTGA. This CDR3 is built from 14 residues. The J segment lost 6 bases and the V segment lost 3 bases, leaving 5 bases of the junction unmatched. This CDR3 reads CASSFGGSRNEQFF. Written as DNA, the CDR3 is TGTGCCAGCAGCTTTGGCGGGAGTCGCAATGAGCAGTTCTTC.

This chain connects TRBV11-3 to TRBJ2-2; D possibly corresponds to TRBD1 (5 bases). CDR1 is SGHNT, CDR2 YENEEA, per germline. V lost 8 bases and J 2 bases, leaving 18 bases between the germline ends. The CDR3 sequence is 16 residues long. CDR3 bases: TGTGCCAGCCGAAGGGGTGGCCTATTAAACACCGGGGAGCTGTTTTTT. The encoded protein is CASRRGGLLNTGELFF.

This clone was detected only once. The chain has TRBV30 and TRBJ1-6; D uncertain. Germline-derived CDR1 and CDR2 are GTSNPN and SVGIG (reference sequence). With 4 bases removed from V and 6 bases from J, the gap between germline ends came to 13 bases. This CDR3 spans 14 amino acids. CDR3 in amino acids: CAWNGVLRNSPLHF. DNA of the CDR3: TGTGCCTGGAATGGGGTTCTTCGTAATTCACCCCTCCACTTT.

V and J are TRBV5-1 and TRBJ2-2; 9 nucleotides agree with TRBD1. The germline CDR1 and CDR2 sequences are SGHRS and YFSETQ. V gave up 6 bases and J gave up 4 bases; unmatched junction bases: 7. The CDR3 totals 15 residues. The CDR3 spells CASTRTTGGTGELFF. The CDR3 nucleotides read TGCGCCAGCACCCGAACGACAGGGGGCACCGGGGAGCTGTTTTTT.

This clone was observed a single time. The gene calls are TRBV18 and TRBJ2-5, with D tentatively TRBD1 (6 bases). V lost 3 bases and J lost 4, with 18 bases in between. This CDR3 has 16 amino acids. CDR1 is KGHSH and CDR2 is LQKENI in the germline V gene. The CDR3 region is CASSPWGIQGRETQYF. DNA for the CDR3: TGTGCCAGCTCACCCTGGGGAATCCAGGGGCGAGAGACCCAGTACTTC. The complete variable domain, with remaining parts taken from reference TRBV18 and TRBJ2-5, reads NAGVMQNPRHLVRRRGQEARLRCSPMKGHSHVYWYRQLPEEGLKFMVYLQKENIIDESGMPKERFSAEFPKEGPSILRIQQVVRGDSAAYFCASSPWGIQGRETQYFGPGTRLLVL.

The chain uses TRBV27 and TRBJ1-2; D might be TRBD1 (6 bases). The CDR3 is made up of 17 amino acids. Trimming left V 2 bases short and J 3 bases short, with 19 bases between. Looked up from germline, CDR1 is MNHEY and CDR2 is SMNVEV (reference sequence). CDR3 residues: CASSLLPGGERDYGYTF. The CDR3 coding sequence is TGTGCCAGCAGTTTACTGCCCGGGGGCGAGAGGGACTATGGCTACACCTTC.

The J gene is TRBJ2-6, the V gene TRBV5-5, with 7 bases matching TRBD2. Losses at the gene ends were 0 bases for V and 0 bases for J; bases not matched to a gene: 0. Germline-derived CDR1 and CDR2 are SGHKS and YYEKEE (reference sequence). CDR3 length: 16 amino acids. The CDR3 DNA is TGTGCCAGCAGCTTGGGGGAGGGCTCTGGGGCCAACGTCCTGACTTTC. Its translation: CASSLGEGSGANVLTF.

The chain is built from TRBV15 and TRBJ2-7; 7 bases align to TRBD1. The V gene's germline CDR1 is LNHNV and CDR2 YYDKDF (reference sequence). The V and J ends lost 1 base and 3 bases, in that order; junction bases with no gene match: 12. The CDR3 extends over 17 amino acids. CDR3 loop: CATSRGIGTEKHYEQYF. DNA for the CDR3: TGTGCCACCAGCAGAGGCATTGGGACAGAAAAGCACTACGAGCAGTACTTC.

The rearrangement links TRBV9 to TRBJ2-3, with TRBD1 matching 9 bases. In germline, CDR1 is SGDLS, CDR2 YYNGEE. This CDR3 comprises 16 residues. V shed 5 bases and J 1 base; nucleotides not matched to a gene: 8. Written as DNA, the CDR3 is TGTGCCAGCAGTGACTTGCGGACAGGGGGCACAGATACGCAGTATTTT. Translation: CASSDLRTGGTDTQYF.

The CDR3, as DNA: TGTGCCAGCAGCGTAGAGGACGGGAGGGCCGGATTATGGACCCAGTACTTC. It encodes CASSVEDGRAGLWTQYF. The genes are TRBV9 and TRBJ2-5; TRBD2 matches at 8 bases. There are 17 residues in the CDR3. The germline V gene has CDR1 SGDLS and CDR2 YYNGEE. V lost 0 bases to trimming and J lost 7 bases; unmatched junction nucleotides: 14.

V is TRBV20-1 and J is TRBJ1-5; TRBD1 agrees at 7 bases. The J segment lost 4 bases and the V segment lost 3 bases, leaving 12 bases of the junction unmatched. The length of the CDR3 is 16 residues. Looked up from germline, CDR1 is DFQATT and CDR2 is SNEGSKA (reference sequence). CDR3 in amino acids: CSASRGGAFNNQPQHF. In nucleotides, the CDR3 is TGCAGTGCTAGTAGAGGGGGCGCTTTCAATAATCAGCCCCAGCATTTT.

V is TRBV5-1 and J is TRBJ1-1; a possible D gene is TRBD1 (6 bases). Per germline, CDR1 SGHRS and CDR2 YFSETQ. The CDR3 sequence is 16 residues long. Trimming stripped 4 bases from V and 0 bases from J, with 16 bases between. CDR3 in amino acids: CASSGRGAGMNTEAFF. The CDR3 nucleotides are TGCGCCAGCAGCGGCAGGGGCGCGGGGATGAACACTGAAGCTTTCTTT.

This clone was counted a few times. The chain is built from TRBV2 and TRBJ1-1; 7 positions match TRBD1. The CDR3 has 13 residues. Germline trimming cut 6 bases from V and 5 bases from J; bases unmatched to any gene: 6. Germline V CDR1 and CDR2: SNHLY, FYNNEI. The CDR3 spells CASRVQGLTEAFF. CDR3 DNA: TGTGCCAGCAGAGTACAGGGGTTAACTGAAGCTTTCTTT. The complete variable domain, with remaining parts taken from reference TRBV2 and TRBJ1-1, reads EPEVTQTPSHQVTQMGQEVILRCVPISNHLYFYWYRQILGQKVEFLVSFYNNEISEKSEIFDDQFSVERPDGSNFTLKIRSTKLEDSAMYFCASRVQGLTEAFFGQGTRLTVV.

This clone has a single count. This chain joins TRBV2 and TRBJ2-7; D is unclear. This CDR3 is 12 amino acids long. CDR1 SNHLY and CDR2 FYNNEI come from the germline V gene. The V and J ends lost 3 bases and 5 bases respectively, with 8 bases between them. The CDR3 sequence is CASSEFMDEQYF. The CDR3 region has the DNA TGTGCCAGCAGTGAGTTTATGGACGAGCAGTACTTC.

The rearrangement links TRBV7-2 to TRBJ2-5; 7 bases align to TRBD1. The length of the CDR3 is 17 residues. V shed 5 bases and J 3 bases; nucleotides not matched to a gene: 15. Per the germline V gene, CDR1 is SGHTA and CDR2 is FQGNSA. CDR3 sequence: CASSRGQRVRGEETQYF. The CDR3 DNA reads as TGTGCCAGCAGCAGGGGACAGAGGGTTCGAGGGGAAGAGACCCAGTACTTC.

The rearrangement joins TRBV7-8 to TRBJ2-7, with D maybe TRBD2 (5 bases). V lost 5 bases and J 3 bases, leaving 11 bases between the germline ends. The CDR3 runs 13 residues. The V gene's germline CDR1 is SGHVS and CDR2 FQNEAQ. The CDR3 DNA follows: TGTGCCAGCAGCCTCACCGGGGACTACGAGCAGTACTTC. It yields the protein CASSLTGDYEQYF.

This chain's CDR3 is CASRIPYRGISGYTF. DNA of the CDR3: TGCGCCAGCAGAATCCCCTACAGGGGTATCTCCGGCTACACCTTC. This rearrangement joins TRBV5-1 to TRBJ1-2, with 7 bases identical to TRBD1. Germline V gene lookup returns CDR1 SGHRS and CDR2 YFSETQ. With 5 bases clipped from V and 8 bases from J, the junction kept 15 bases outside the gene matches. This CDR3 contains 15 residues.

The chain couples TRBV7-9 to TRBJ1-6, with TRBD1 matching 7 bases. Trimming cost V 3 bases and J 7 bases; bases outside gene matches: 3. The germline V gene has CDR1 SEHNR and CDR2 FQNEAQ (reference sequence). The CDR3 is 14 amino acids. CDR3 DNA sequence: TGTGCCAGCAGCTTGGGACAGACAAATTCACCCCTCCACTTT. Translated: CASSLGQTNSPLHF.

This sequence joins TRBV18 and TRBJ1-1, with 8 bases lining up with TRBD1. The germline CDR1 and CDR2 sequences are KGHSH and LQKENI. The CDR3 has 13 amino acids. J was trimmed by 6 bases and V by 6 bases; bases with no gene match: 6. The CDR3 spells CASSQDRAAEAFF. The DNA for the CDR3 is TGTGCCAGCTCCCAGGACAGGGCGGCTGAAGCTTTCTTT.

The sample holds one count of this clone. The rearrangement links TRBV4-1 to TRBJ2-3; D is uncertain. Germline assignment: CDR1 MGHRA and CDR2 YSYEKL. The CDR3 has 14 amino acids. V shed 2 bases and J shed 4 bases, with 10 bases lying between them. The CDR3 DNA follows: TGCGCCAGCAGCCAAATGGTCTGGGCAGATACGCAGTATTTT. Translating it yields CASSQMVWADTQYF.

The rearrangement uses TRBV4-2 and TRBJ2-3; 8 bases map to TRBD2. The germline V gene encodes CDR1 LGHNA and CDR2 YNFKEQ. The CDR3 covers 17 residues. Trimming at V came to 3 bases and at J to 3 bases, leaving 11 bases not matched to a gene. The CDR3 DNA follows: TGTGCCAGCAGCCACGTAAGCGGGAGAATGGGTACAGATACGCAGTATTTT. Its translation: CASSHVSGRMGTDTQYF.

This clone was counted once. J is TRBJ1-6 and V is TRBV7-3; 9 bases map to TRBD1. Trimming removed 2 bases from V and 12 bases from J; junction bases left unmatched: 8. This CDR3 has 15 residues. CDR1 and CDR2 from the germline V gene are SGHTA and FQGTGA. CDR3 sequence (DNA): TGTGCCAGCAGCTTATCGGGACAGGGTAGCGAACCCCTCCACTTT. Amino acid sequence: CASSLSGQGSEPLHF.

The V gene is TRBV5-4, the J gene TRBJ1-2; D gene ambiguous. The V gene's germline CDR1 is SGHNT and CDR2 YYREEE (reference sequence). CDR3 length equals 13 residues. V gave up 0 bases and J gave up 6 bases, with 9 bases separating them. The CDR3 nucleotides read TGTGCCAGCAGCTTGGGGCGGCAGGATGGCTACACCTTC. Protein: CASSLGRQDGYTF.

The V and J genes are TRBV5-4 and TRBJ1-2; 7 bases map to TRBD1. This CDR3 region has 14 residues. V dropped 4 bases and J dropped 4; count of bases not matched to a gene: 7. Germline V lookup: CDR1 SGHNT, CDR2 YYREEE (reference sequence). In DNA form, the CDR3 reads TGTGCCAGCAGCGTGGAGGGGGCTGGCTATGGCTACACCTTC. Protein: CASSVEGAGYGYTF.

The genes are TRBV29-1 and TRBJ1-1; no definite D call. V lost 8 bases to trimming and J lost 4 bases, with 11 bases between them. Germline CDR1 SQVTM, CDR2 ANQGSEA. This CDR3 has 11 residues. CDR3 residues: CSPQTVTEAFF. In DNA form, the CDR3 reads TGCAGCCCGCAGACGGTCACTGAAGCTTTCTTT.

The chain links TRBV27 to TRBJ2-7, with 8 nucleotides matching TRBD2. CDR1 and CDR2 (germline): MNHEY, SMNVEV (reference sequence). This CDR3 region has 15 residues. Unmatched junction bases numbered 4, after V lost 0 bases and J lost 3 bases. CDR3 in DNA: TGTGCCAGCAGTTTATCCCTAGCGGGTTACTACGAGCAGTACTTC. The encoded protein is CASSLSLAGYYEQYF.

This clone came up once. The chain combines TRBV5-1 with TRBJ2-7, with a tentative D call TRBD2 (5 bases). The germline CDR1 and CDR2 sequences are SGHRS and YFSETQ. The V and J ends lost 5 bases and 2 bases respectively, with 14 bases between them. This CDR3 has 14 amino acids. As DNA, the CDR3 is TGCGCCAGCAGTATCAGCGGTTTTCCCTACGAGCAGTACTTC. Translated: CASSISGFPYEQYF.

This chain links TRBV4-1 with TRBJ2-5; 15 bases are shared with TRBD2. J gave up 5 bases and V 4 bases, and 5 bases lay outside the gene matches. Germline V gene sequence: CDR1 MGHRA, CDR2 YSYEKL. This CDR3 has 16 amino acids. DNA of the CDR3: TGCGCCAGCAGCCCATATGGGACTAGCGGGGGGGAGACCCAGTACTTC. Its translation: CASSPYGTSGGETQYF.

The V and J genes are TRBV7-9 and TRBJ1-2; D is possibly TRBD1 (5 bases). The CDR3 is made up of 13 amino acids. V lost 6 bases, J lost 2 bases, and 10 bases lay in between. CDR1 SEHNR and CDR2 FQNEAQ come from the germline V gene (reference sequence). Written as DNA, the CDR3 is TGTGCCAGCAGATCCGACAGCAACTATGGCTACACCTTC. Its protein is CASRSDSNYGYTF. Drawing the rest from reference TRBV7-9 and TRBJ1-2, the complete variable domain is DTGVSQNPRHKITKRGQNVTFRCDPISEHNRLYWYRQTLGQGPEFLTYFQNEAQLEKSRLLSDRFSAERPKGSFSTLEIQRTEQGDSAMYLCASRSDSNYGYTFGSGTRLTVV.

The chain has TRBV30 and TRBJ1-4, with D possibly being TRBD1 (5 bases). The CDR3 has 12 residues. The V gene's germline CDR1 is GTSNPN and CDR2 SVGIG (reference sequence). Between the trimmed V and J ends, which lost 3 bases and 5 bases, there was a span of 7 bases. CDR3 DNA sequence: TGTGCCTGGAGGAGGGACAATGAAAAACTGTTTTTT. It encodes CAWRRDNEKLFF.

On this clone: The junction does not match germline at one end; this may be a read error. The gene calls are TRBV15 and TRBJ1-6; D remains ambiguous. Germline loops: CDR1 LNHNV, CDR2 YYDKDF (reference sequence). The CDR3 has 17 amino acids. The CDR3 DNA is TGTGCCACCAGCAGAGAAGATTTAGGCTCCGATAATTCACCCCTCCACTTT. Translating gives CATSREDLGSDNSPLHF.